These 8 T cell receptor beta chains share one sample of origin, sequenced in a study of glioma-infiltrating T cells. TCR alpha and beta CDR3 regions were amplified from RNA using iRepertoire nested multiplex PCR. TCRdb itself ran the multiplex PCR reads through MiXCR, one entry per CDR3 protein. The sample lists around 180,000 distinct CDR3 sequences, about 40% occurring once. Sequenced sample: glioma tissue, nonneoplastic brain tissue, or PBMCs (not recorded which). Every receptor here comes from a human donor with low-grade glioma or glioblastoma, undergoing nonglioma brain surgery, or in good health (not recorded which).

Regarding this clonotype: This may stem from a read error, because a much larger clone lies one nucleotide away. V and J are TRBV28 and TRBJ2-5; D unresolved. Germline V CDR1 and CDR2: MDHEN, SYDVKM. The V end was cut by 3 bases, the J end by 4 bases, with 12 bases between. The CDR3 consists of 14 residues. CDR3 in amino acids: CASSFPVVSETQYF. In DNA form, the CDR3 reads TGTGCCAGCAGTTTCCCCGTGGTGTCAGAGACCCAGTACTTC. The full variable domain, completed using reference TRBV28 and TRBJ2-5, is DVKVTQSSRYLVKRTGEKVFLECVQDMDHENMFWYRQDPGLGLRLIYFSYDVKMKEKGDIPEGYSVSREKKERFSLILESASTNQTSMYLCASSFPVVSETQYFGPGTRLLVL.

At least ten counts were recorded for this clonotype. CDR3 sequence reads: CASSETGGASYEQYF. Here the CDR3 DNA reads TGTGCCAGCAGCGAAACAGGGGGAGCCTCCTACGAGCAGTACTTC. The rearrangement joins TRBV7-9 to TRBJ2-7; TRBD1 matches at 8 bases. CDR3 length equals 15 residues. The junction had 6 bases not matched to a gene; V was cut back by 5 bases and J by 0 bases. CDR1 and CDR2 from the germline V gene are SEHNR and FQNEAQ (reference sequence).

Concerning this clonotype: A much larger clonotype is one base distant, so this may be a read error. The chain recombines TRBV20-1 with TRBJ2-1, with TRBD2 identical over 8 bases. The germline gives CDR1 DFQATT, CDR2 SNEGSKA (reference sequence). This CDR3 is built from 16 residues. The CDR3 loop reads CSARDIKRESYNKQFF. The DNA of the CDR3 is TGCAGTGCTAGAGATATAAAGCGGGAGTCCTACAATAAGCAGTTCTTC.

This clonotype came up many times. The chain carries TRBV7-8 and TRBJ2-1; 10 bases are shared with TRBD2. The length of the CDR3 is 16 residues. CDR1 and CDR2 (germline): SGHVS, FQNEAQ. Trimming removed 0 bases from V and 8 bases from J; junction bases left unmatched: 7. The CDR3 is CASSLALAGEYDEQFF. CDR3 nucleotide sequence: TGTGCCAGCAGCTTAGCTCTAGCGGGAGAGTATGATGAGCAGTTCTTC.

This clonotype came up many times. V is TRBV6-1 and J is TRBJ2-5; a weak D match, TRBD2 (5 bases). CDR3 length equals 11 residues. V lost 10 bases, J lost 1 base, and 7 bases lay in between. CDR1 and CDR2 (germline): MNHNS, SASEGT. CDR3 amino acids: CATDSQETQYF. The CDR3 bases are TGTGCCACGGACTCCCAAGAGACCCAGTACTTC.

At least ten counts were recorded for this clonotype. The CDR3 DNA is TGCAGTGCCCGCGCACGTGGGGCCCAAGAGACCCAGTACTTC. As protein: CSARARGAQETQYF. The J gene is TRBJ2-5, the V gene TRBV20-1; D may be TRBD1 (5 bases). The V gene lost 6 bases and the J gene lost 1 base, with 15 bases spanning the gap. This CDR3 comprises 14 residues. Germline V lookup: CDR1 DFQATT, CDR2 SNEGSKA (reference sequence).

This clonotype was seen repeatedly, ten times or more. This chain connects TRBV28 to TRBJ2-2; D possibly corresponds to TRBD1 (6 bases). V lost 6 bases and J lost 7, with 15 bases in between. The germline V gene has CDR1 MDHEN and CDR2 SYDVKM. The CDR3 covers 14 residues. The chain's CDR3 is CASSLRWGHGELFF. The CDR3 DNA follows: TGTGCCAGCAGCCTGAGGTGGGGGCACGGGGAGCTGTTTTTT.

At least ten counts were recorded for this clonotype. V and J are TRBV20-1 and TRBJ2-5, with TRBD2 identical over 12 bases. The CDR3 is made up of 15 amino acids. V lost 4 bases, J lost 5 bases, and 8 bases stayed unmatched. Per germline, CDR1 DFQATT and CDR2 SNEGSKA (reference sequence). The CDR3, as DNA: TGCAGTGCTACACCTAGCGGGAGGGCCAGCGAGACCCAGTACTTC. Translated: CSATPSGRASETQYF.